This T cell receptor beta chain was obtained from a study of blood T cell repertoires in COVID-19. At the level of the study: Acute-phase and convalescent COVID-19 samples originated in the United States, Italy and Spain. PBMCs, B-cell-depleted T cells, or T cells were the source of the cDNA or gDNA that made up the material.

A remark on this clone: Other DNA sequences in this sample translate to the same CDR3.

Authors' analysis steps: How many nucleated cells were present was estimated from reference gene primer amplification. Assay used: immunoSEQ multiplex PCR; TCRdb lists only in-frame clones, some missing. That table is the source of V, J and clone size, and D and trimming were worked out from the DNA. The sample yields some 150,000 clones, 80% seen once. The sequence derives from a man between 60 and 75 years old with active or convalescent COVID-19. The sequenced material came from peripheral blood.

CDR3 in DNA: TGTGCCAGCAGCCTACAGGGTAACACTGAAGCTTTCTTT. Its translation: CASSLQGNTEAFF. The chain employs TRBV12-3 or TRBV12-4 and TRBJ1-1; D might be TRBD1 (6 bases). V gave up 6 bases and J gave up 2 bases, with 10 bases separating them. The CDR3 runs 13 residues.